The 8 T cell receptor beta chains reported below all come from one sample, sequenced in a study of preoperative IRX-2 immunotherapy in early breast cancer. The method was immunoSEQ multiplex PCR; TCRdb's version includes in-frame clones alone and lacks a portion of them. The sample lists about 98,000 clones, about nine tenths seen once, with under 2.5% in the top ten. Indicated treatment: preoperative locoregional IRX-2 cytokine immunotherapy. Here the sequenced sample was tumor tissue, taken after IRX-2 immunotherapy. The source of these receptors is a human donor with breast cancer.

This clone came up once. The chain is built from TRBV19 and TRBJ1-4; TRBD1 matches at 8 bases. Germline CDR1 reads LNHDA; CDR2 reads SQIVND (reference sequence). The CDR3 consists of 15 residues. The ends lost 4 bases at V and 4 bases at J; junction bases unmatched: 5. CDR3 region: CASSTAGGYNEKLFF. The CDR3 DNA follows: TGTGCCAGTAGTACCGCAGGGGGCTATAATGAAAAACTGTTTTTT.

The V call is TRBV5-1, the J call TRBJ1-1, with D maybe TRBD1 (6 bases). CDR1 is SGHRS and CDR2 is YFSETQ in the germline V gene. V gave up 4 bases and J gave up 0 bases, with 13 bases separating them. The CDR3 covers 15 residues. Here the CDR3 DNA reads TGCGCCAGCAGCACGGGGGGGCCCATGAACACTGAAGCTTTCTTT. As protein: CASSTGGPMNTEAFF.

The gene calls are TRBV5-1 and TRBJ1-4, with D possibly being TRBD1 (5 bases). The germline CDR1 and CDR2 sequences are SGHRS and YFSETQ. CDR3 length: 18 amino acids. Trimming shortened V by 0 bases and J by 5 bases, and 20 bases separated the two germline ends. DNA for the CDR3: TGCGCCAGCAGCTTGGCCCGCGAAAGTAAACAGGAGAATGAAAAACTGTTTTTT. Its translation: CASSLARESKQENEKLFF.

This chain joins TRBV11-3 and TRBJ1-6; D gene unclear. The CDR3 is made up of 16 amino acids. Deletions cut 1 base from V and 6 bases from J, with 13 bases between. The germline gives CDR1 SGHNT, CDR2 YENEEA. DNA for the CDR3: TGTGCCAGCAGCTTAGTCGCCCGGTACGGTAATTCACCCCTCCACTTT. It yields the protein CASSLVARYGNSPLHF.

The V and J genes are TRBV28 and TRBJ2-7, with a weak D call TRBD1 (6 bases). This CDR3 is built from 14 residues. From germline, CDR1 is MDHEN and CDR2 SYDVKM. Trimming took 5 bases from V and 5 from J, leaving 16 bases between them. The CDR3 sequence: CASSPTPTGNEQYF. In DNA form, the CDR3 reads TGTGCCAGCAGTCCTACCCCGACAGGAAACGAGCAGTACTTC.

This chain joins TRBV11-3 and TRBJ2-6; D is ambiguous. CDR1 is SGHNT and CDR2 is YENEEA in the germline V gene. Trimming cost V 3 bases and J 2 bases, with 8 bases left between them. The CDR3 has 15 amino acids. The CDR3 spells CASSLGSTGANVLTF. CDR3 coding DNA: TGTGCCAGCAGCTTGGGGTCCACTGGGGCCAACGTCCTGACTTTC.

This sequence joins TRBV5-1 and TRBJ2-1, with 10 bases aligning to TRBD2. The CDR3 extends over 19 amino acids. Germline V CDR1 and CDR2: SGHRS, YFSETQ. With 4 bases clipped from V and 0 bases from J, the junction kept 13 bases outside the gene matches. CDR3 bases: TGCGCCAGCAGCATATCTAGCGGGAGCCTTTTAAACTCCTACAATGAGCAGTTCTTC. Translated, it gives CASSISSGSLLNSYNEQFF.

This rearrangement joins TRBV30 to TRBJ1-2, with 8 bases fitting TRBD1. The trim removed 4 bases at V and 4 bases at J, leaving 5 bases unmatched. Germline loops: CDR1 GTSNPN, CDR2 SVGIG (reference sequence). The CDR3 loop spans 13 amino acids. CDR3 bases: TGTGCCTGGACCAGGGGGCCGAGCTATGGCTACACCTTC. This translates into CAWTRGPSYGYTF.